The rows below give T cell receptor beta chains drawn from one sample of a study of PD-L1 blockade in urothelial cancer. Clones were sequenced by immunoSEQ multiplex PCR, and TCRdb holds only the in-frame ones, with some missing. Among 35,000 to 55,000 clones, almost 85% were seen once, and the ten largest hold under 4%. Sequenced here: PBMCs, sampled around atezolizumab (anti-PD-L1) treatment. The receptors here all came from an older man with urothelial cancer. Both conserved end residues are part of each CDR3. The D gene is left open where the match is weak. A clone size is listed for some rows: how often the clone was seen (once, few, many), or a class if it is expanded.

>TRBJ1-5|NA|NA|TRBV19
CASSFAGQPQHF
TGTGCCAGTAGTTTTGCGGGGCAGCCCCAGCATTTT
>TRBJ1-1|NA|NA|TRBV6-5
CASSGGRPPEAFF
TGTGCCAGCAGCGGGGGGCGCCCCCCTGAAGCTTTCTTT
>TRBJ1-2|TRBD1|NA|TRBV5-8
CASSSGQGSIRYTF
TGTGCCAGCAGCTCGGGACAGGGGTCGATCCGCTACACCTTC
>TRBJ2-5|NA|NA|TRBV11-3
CASSSRTSGQETQYF
TGTGCCAGCAGTTCACGGACTTCCGGACAAGAGACCCAGTACTTC
>TRBJ1-1|NA|NA|TRBV30
CAWSVQSNTEAFF
TGTGCCTGGAGTGTACAGTCGAACACTGAAGCTTTCTTT
>TRBJ2-6|TRBD1|NA|TRBV2
CASSPHPGTGLTGANVLTF
TGTGCCAGCAGTCCCCACCCCGGGACAGGGTTGACTGGGGCCAACGTCCTGACTTTC
>TRBJ2-3|NA|once|TRBV5-8
CASRGGQTDTQYF
TGTGCCAGCAGGGGGGGGCAGACAGATACGCAGTATTTT
>TRBJ2-7|NA|NA|TRBV11-1
CASSSNSYEQYF
TGTGCCAGCAGCTCGAACAGTTACGAGCAGTACTTC
>TRBJ2-3|NA|NA|TRBV7-3
CASSLFHGGDTQYF
TGTGCCAGCAGCTTGTTCCACGGGGGAGATACGCAGTATTTT
>TRBJ1-1|TRBD1|NA|TRBV6-6
CASSLGTVQTEAFF
TGTGCCAGCAGTCTCGGGACAGTTCAAACCGAAGCTTTCTTT
>TRBJ2-5|NA|NA|TRBV6-1
CASSDPRSRPYQETQYF
TGTGCCAGCAGTGACCCCCGCTCGCGCCCGTACCAAGAGACCCAGTACTTC
>TRBJ1-3|NA|NA|TRBV6-5
CASRETGGNTIYF
TGTGCCAGCAGAGAGACAGGCGGAAACACCATATATTTT
>TRBJ2-1|NA|once|TRBV9
CASSPQGSSYNEQFF
TGTGCCAGCAGCCCGCAGGGTAGCTCCTACAATGAGCAGTTCTTC
>TRBJ1-2|NA|NA|TRBV6-5
CASSSRGNGYTF
TGTGCCAGCAGTTCCAGGGGTAATGGCTACACCTTC
>TRBJ2-1|TRBD1|NA|TRBV5-1
CASSWTGTGGSGDEQFF
TGCGCCAGCAGCTGGACCGGGACAGGGGGCTCGGGGGATGAGCAGTTCTTC
>TRBJ2-5|TRBD2|NA|TRBV7-2
CASSLAGGLGQETQYF
TGTGCCAGCAGCTTAGCGGGAGGGTTAGGTCAAGAGACCCAGTACTTC
>TRBJ2-7|NA|NA|TRBV7-9
CASSLDAGGIGSYEQYF
TGTGCCAGCAGCTTAGATGCAGGCGGGATCGGGTCCTACGAGCAGTACTTC
>TRBJ1-5|NA|NA|TRBV27
CASRGDNYSNQPQHF
TGTGCCAGCAGGGGGGACAACTATAGCAATCAGCCCCAGCATTTT
>TRBJ1-2|NA|NA|TRBV18
CASSLQEWDYGYTF
TGTGCCAGCTCACTACAGGAATGGGACTATGGCTACACCTTC
>TRBJ2-1|NA|NA|TRBV9
CASSVAPGDYSYNEQFF
TGTGCCAGCAGCGTAGCGCCAGGGGACTATTCCTACAATGAGCAGTTCTTC
>TRBJ2-2|TRBD2|NA|TRBV7-9
CATSPQSGRSTGELFF
TGTGCCACCTCTCCTCAAAGCGGGAGAAGCACCGGGGAGCTGTTTTTT
>TRBJ1-6|TRBD1|NA|TRBV30
CAWIDRGSGNSPLHF
TGTGCCTGGATTGACAGGGGAAGTGGTAATTCACCCCTCCACTTT
>TRBJ2-1|TRBD2|NA|TRBV2
CASRDLLSGGRYNEQFF
TGTGCCAGCAGGGACTTACTTAGCGGGGGGCGATACAATGAGCAGTTCTTC
>TRBJ1-2|NA|NA|TRBV6-1
CASSEAQGDFGYTF
TGTGCCAGCAGTGAAGCGCAAGGGGACTTTGGCTACACCTTC
>TRBJ2-7|NA|once|TRBV4-1
CASSLRVNTGTATYEQYF
TGCGCCAGCAGCCTTCGAGTTAATACCGGGACTGCGACCTACGAGCAGTACTTC
>TRBJ1-1|TRBD1|NA|TRBV19
CASSSSRDRGNTEAFF
TGTGCCAGTAGTTCGTCCCGGGACAGGGGGAACACTGAAGCTTTCTTT
>TRBJ2-2|TRBD2|NA|TRBV6-1
CASTPLAGGRELFF
TGTGCCAGCACCCCCCTAGCGGGAGGCCGGGAGCTGTTTTTT
>TRBJ2-7|TRBD1|NA|TRBV9
CASSFGTAYEQYF
TGTGCCAGCAGCTTTGGGACAGCCTACGAGCAGTACTTC
>TRBJ1-1|TRBD1|once|TRBV5-1
CASSSPTGEVTEAFF
TGCGCCAGCAGCTCCCCTACAGGGGAAGTCACTGAAGCTTTCTTT
>TRBJ2-1|NA|once|TRBV9
CASSARTQNNEQFF
TGTGCCAGCAGCGCTCGGACACAAAACAATGAGCAGTTCTTC
>TRBJ2-5|TRBD2|few|TRBV25-1
CATVGRAGGGETQYF
TGTGCCACCGTGGGGCGAGCGGGAGGGGGAGAGACCCAGTACTTC
>TRBJ2-3|NA|few|TRBV11-2
CASSLGAPTDTQYF
TGTGCCAGCAGCTTAGGGGCACCAACAGATACGCAGTATTTT
>TRBJ2-1|TRBD2|NA|TRBV6-4
CASSLLAGEWNEQFF
TGTGCCAGCAGCCTACTAGCGGGAGAATGGAATGAGCAGTTCTTC
>TRBJ2-7|TRBD1|NA|TRBV5-1
CASSLGDRSYEQYF
TGCGCCAGCAGCTTGGGGGACAGATCCTACGAGCAGTACTTC
>TRBJ1-3|NA|NA|TRBV7-9
CASSYLRDTASGNTIYF
TGTGCCAGCAGCTATCTCCGGGACACAGCCTCTGGAAACACCATATATTTT
>TRBJ1-4|NA|NA|TRBV19
CASRRGQSNGEKLFF
TGTGCCAGTCGCCGTGGACAGTCTAATGGTGAAAAACTGTTTTTT
>TRBJ1-1|NA|NA|TRBV19
CASGGFSEAFF
TGTGCCAGCGGGGGATTTTCTGAAGCTTTCTTT
>TRBJ1-2|NA|NA|TRBV5-1
CASSLEGHSGGGTF
TGCGCCAGCAGCTTGGAGGGTCACAGCGGCGGGGGGACCTTC
>TRBJ1-5|NA|NA|TRBV7-8
CASSPYSQPGQPQHF
TGTGCCAGCAGCCCCTACTCCCAACCGGGTCAGCCCCAGCATTTT
>TRBJ2-1|NA|NA|TRBV5-6
CASSLGGAMKYNEQFF
TGTGCCAGCAGCCTGGGGGGAGCCATGAAGTACAATGAGCAGTTCTTC
>TRBJ2-5|TRBD1|NA|TRBV29-1
CSVGGYRTGGGETQYF
TGCAGCGTTGGCGGATACAGGACAGGGGGGGGAGAGACCCAGTACTTC
>TRBJ2-7|TRBD2|once|TRBV7-2
CASSLAAGGAGEQYF
TGTGCCAGCAGCTTAGCGGCGGGAGGCGCGGGGGAGCAGTACTTC
>TRBJ1-4|NA|NA|TRBV9
CASSVGLGGPNEKLFF
TGTGCCAGCAGCGTAGGCCTCGGGGGACCTAATGAAAAACTGTTTTTT